The rows below give T cell receptor beta chains drawn from one sample of a study of shared clonotypes between healthy human individuals. Sequencing used immunoSEQ multiplex PCR; TCRdb keeps in-frame clones, though not all of them. The table has over a million clones, around 98.5% seen once; the top ten hold approximately 0.38%. The sample taken for sequencing was naive CD4+ T cells sorted from blood. Receptor source: a man in his thirties or forties in good health. CDR3s include the opening cysteine and the closing phenylalanine or tryptophan. Fields, in order: D gene, V gene, J gene, clone size, CDR3 protein, CDR3 DNA. The D gene is left open where the match is weak. Part of the rows lack a size; the others show once, few, many or a class for expanded clones.

.	TRBV7-9	TRBJ2-7	.	CASSSISGAEEYF	TGTGCCAGCAGCTCAATCTCCGGGGCCGAGGAGTACTTC
.	TRBV2	TRBJ2-5	.	CASSLAETQYF	TGTGCCAGCAGTCTAGCAGAGACCCAGTACTTC
TRBD1	TRBV30	TRBJ2-7	.	CAWLDGTGSYEQYF	TGTGCCTGGCTCGACGGGACAGGGTCCTACGAGCAGTACTTC
.	TRBV4-1	TRBJ1-1	.	CASSQGRGPHEAFF	TGCGCCAGCAGCCAGGGTCGCGGGCCGCACGAAGCTTTCTTT
.	TRBV5-5	TRBJ1-2	.	CASSLKGGTHYGYTF	TGTGCCAGCAGCCTAAAAGGGGGGACCCACTATGGCTACACCTTC
TRBD1	TRBV5-1	TRBJ2-5	.	CASSGGTGKETQYF	TGCGCCAGCAGCGGTGGGACAGGCAAAGAGACCCAGTACTTC
.	TRBV6-5	TRBJ2-7	.	CASKKINRGDEQYF	TGTGCCAGCAAAAAGATAAACCGTGGGGACGAGCAGTACTTC
TRBD1	TRBV5-4	TRBJ2-1	.	CASSPDRGIDYNEQFF	TGTGCCAGCAGCCCGGACAGGGGGATTGACTACAATGAGCAGTTCTTC
TRBD1	TRBV10-3	TRBJ1-4	.	CAIRAGGASNEKLFF	TGTGCCATCAGGGCAGGGGGAGCTTCTAATGAAAAACTGTTTTTT
TRBD1	TRBV29-1	TRBJ1-2	.	CSVAKNRLLGQGPGDGYTF	TGCAGCGTTGCGAAAAACCGCCTCCTAGGACAGGGACCTGGCGATGGCTACACCTTC
.	TRBV28	TRBJ2-7	.	CASSPTLSSYEQYF	TGTGCCAGCAGTCCGACACTTAGCTCCTACGAGCAGTACTTC
TRBD2	TRBV9	TRBJ2-1	.	CASSPSSLAGGLGEQFF	TGTGCCAGCAGCCCTTCGTCCTTAGCGGGAGGTCTGGGTGAGCAGTTCTTC
.	TRBV9	TRBJ2-2	.	CASSVLERNTGELFF	TGTGCCAGCAGCGTATTGGAGAGAAACACCGGGGAGCTGTTTTTT
.	TRBV27	TRBJ1-3	.	CASSLEWGAGNTIYF	TGTGCCAGCAGTTTAGAATGGGGGGCTGGAAACACCATATATTTT
TRBD2	TRBV5-1	TRBJ2-1	.	CASGARGGYEQFF	TGCGCCAGCGGAGCGCGGGGGGGCTATGAGCAGTTCTTC
.	TRBV18	TRBJ2-5	.	CASSSGLQETQYF	TGTGCCAGCTCGTCGGGGTTACAAGAGACCCAGTACTTC
TRBD1	TRBV25-1	TRBJ2-5	.	CASSPPGQKETQYF	TGTGCCAGCAGTCCCCCGGGACAGAAAGAGACCCAGTACTTC
.	TRBV29-1	TRBJ2-5	.	CSVVPVDSQYF	TGCAGCGTTGTCCCCGTCGACTCCCAGTACTTC
.	TRBV14	TRBJ2-5	.	CASSQGTVLKTQYF	TGTGCCAGCAGCCAAGGGACAGTTCTTAAGACCCAGTACTTC
TRBD2	TRBV28	TRBJ2-1	once	CASTSVVAGVYEQFF	TGTGCCAGCACCTCCGTTGTAGCGGGAGTGTATGAGCAGTTCTTC
TRBD2	TRBV5-1	TRBJ2-7	.	CASSVTQRGSSYEQYF	TGCGCCAGCAGCGTCACCCAGCGGGGAAGTTCCTACGAGCAGTACTTC
.	TRBV27	TRBJ2-7	.	CASTLASGVF	TGTGCCAGCACCTTAGCTTCCGGGGTCTTC
TRBD1	TRBV19	TRBJ2-1	.	CASSIRQGAGSSYNEQFF	TGTGCCAGTAGTATTCGGCAGGGGGCCGGGAGCTCCTACAATGAGCAGTTCTTC
.	TRBV28	TRBJ1-5	.	CASSSAGLSEWHF	TGTGCCAGCAGTTCGGCAGGGCTGAGTGAGTGGCATTTT
.	TRBV5-1	TRBJ2-2	.	CASSSKGRNTGELFF	TGCGCCAGCAGTTCAAAAGGGAGGAACACCGGGGAGCTGTTTTTT
.	TRBV18	TRBJ2-6	.	CASSTGTDVLTF	TGTGCCAGCTCAACGGGGACCGACGTCCTGACTTTC
.	TRBV2	TRBJ2-7	.	CASSDISFSSYEQYF	TGTGCCAGCAGTGACATCTCATTTAGCTCCTACGAGCAGTACTTC
.	TRBV6-1	TRBJ2-7	.	CASSERHLYEQYF	TGTGCCAGCAGTGAGAGGCACCTCTACGAGCAGTACTTC
.	TRBV5-1	TRBJ1-5	.	CASSLEPNQPQHF	TGCGCCAGCAGCTTGGAGCCGAATCAGCCCCAGCATTTT
TRBD2	TRBV28	TRBJ2-5	.	CASSLASGSSETQYF	TGTGCCAGCAGTTTAGCTAGCGGGAGCTCGGAGACCCAGTACTTC
.	TRBV5-1	TRBJ1-1	.	CASSGTGTLNTEAFF	TGCGCCAGCAGCGGAACCGGGACACTGAACACTGAAGCTTTCTTT
.	TRBV7-2	TRBJ2-5	.	CASSSVSQETQYF	TGTGCCAGCAGCTCGGTGTCACAAGAGACCCAGTACTTC
.	TRBV7-3	TRBJ1-1	.	CASSPRPGGFTEAFF	TGTGCCAGCAGCCCCCGTCCGGGGGGGTTCACTGAAGCTTTCTTT
TRBD1	TRBV6-1	TRBJ1-5	.	CASSWTGERQPQHF	TGTGCCAGCAGCTGGACAGGGGAGAGGCAGCCCCAGCATTTT
.	TRBV11-2	TRBJ2-5	.	CASSFEPGWEETQYF	TGTGCCAGCAGCTTCGAGCCGGGATGGGAAGAGACCCAGTACTTC
.	TRBV30	TRBJ1-4	.	CAWSDRPNEKLFF	TGTGCCTGGAGTGACAGGCCTAATGAAAAACTGTTTTTT